One sample yielded the 26 T cell receptor beta chains listed below, sequenced in a study of tissue T cells after allogeneic stem cell transplantation. Time point here: mouse harvest day 7 after allogeneic transplant. Mouse grafts combined 10^7 T-cell-depleted bone marrow cells with 10^6 splenic CD5+ T cells. The repertoire was sequenced with immunoSEQ multiplex PCR; TCRdb's copy has only in-frame clones and lacks some. The sample holds 3,000 to 5,000 clones, approximately 49% seen once. The material sequenced was lymph node tissue. All receptors come from a female BALB/c mouse given C57BL/6 T cells with graft-versus-host disease after an allogeneic hematopoietic cell transplant.

Worth noting for this clone: Each gene name is a mouse one. The CDR3 end is not reached by the read, which stops 1 residue before it; the germline J gene fills it in. The chain is built from TRBV19 and TRBJ1-6, with D unclear. TRBJ1-6 is annotated as an ORF whose role is uncertain. The V end was cut by 2 bases, the J end by 4 bases, with 7 bases between. Germline loops: CDR1 FNHDT, CDR2 SITEND (reference sequence). The CDR3 covers 14 residues. The part of the CDR3 DNA that was read is TGTGCCAGCAGTATCACCCAGTATAATTCGCCCCTCTAC. This encodes CASSITQYNSPLY. The whole CDR3 protein is CASSITQYNSPLYF.

With regard to this clone: The listed genes are named as in mouse. The CDR3 extends 1 residue past the end of the read, so its final part is completed from the germline J gene. The V call is TRBV16, the J call TRBJ2-5; 9 bases map to TRBD1. The V gene's germline CDR1 is SGHSA and CDR2 FRNQAP. CDR3 length: 16 amino acids. After removal of 5 bases from V and 0 bases from J, the junction contained 6 bases not matched to a gene. CDR3 sequence reads: CASSKTGGLNQDTQYF. Partial CDR3 DNA: TGTGCAAGCAGCAAGACAGGGGGTCTTAACCAAGACACCCAGTAC.

Of note for this clone: The genes are named according to mouse. The CDR3 end is not reached by the read, which stops 1 residue before it; the germline J gene fills it in. The chain recombines TRBV13-1 with TRBJ2-3, with D perhaps matching TRBD1 (6 bases). The germline CDR1 and CDR2 sequences are NSHNY and SYGAGN. CDR3 length: 15 residues. V gave up 1 base and J gave up 0 bases, with 9 bases separating them. CDR3 DNA (partial): TGTGCCAGCAGTGATCGGACAGTTAGTGCAGAAACGCTGTAT. As protein: CASSDRTVSAETLY. The full CDR3 protein is CASSDRTVSAETLYF.

This clone is large (0.1 to 1%) within its sample. Gene and germline names: mouse. The missing CDR3 end, 1 residue past where the read stops, is filled in from the germline J gene. V gene TRBV29 combines with J gene TRBJ2-1; D may be TRBD1 (6 bases). The CDR3 runs 14 residues. CDR1 MSHET and CDR2 SYDVDS come from the germline V gene. V shed 5 bases and J shed 3 bases, with 11 bases lying between them. The CDR3: CASSAGHLYAEQFF. The DNA read from the CDR3 is TGTGCTAGCAGTGCGGGACACCTCTATGCTGAGCAGTTC.

On this clone: Genes and germline are mouse. The read halts 1 residue ahead of the CDR3 end, with the missing end drawn from the germline J gene. The V call is TRBV5, the J call TRBJ1-2, with D hard to call. Trimming cost V 0 bases and J 7 bases, with 6 bases left between them. The CDR3 contains 12 residues. Germline lookup yields CDR1 LGHNA and CDR2 YNLKQL (reference sequence). The CDR3 loop is CASSQEQIDYTF. Partial CDR3 DNA: TGTGCCAGCAGCCAAGAACAAATCGACTACACC.

A word on this clone: The gene names here belong to mouse. The read terminates 1 residue ahead of where the CDR3 ends, so the germline J gene completes it. The chain carries TRBV19 and TRBJ1-1; 7 bases align to TRBD1. The CDR3 has 12 residues. Germline CDR1 FNHDT, CDR2 SITEND (reference sequence). Trimming at V came to 2 bases and at J to 8 bases, leaving 3 bases not matched to a gene. CDR3 residues: CASSIQTGEVFF. Incomplete CDR3 DNA: TGTGCCAGCAGTATCCAGACAGGGGAAGTCTTC. Variable domain in full (rest from reference TRBV19 and TRBJ1-1): GGIITQTPKFLIGQEGQKLTLKCQQNFNHDTMYWYRQDSGKGLRLIYYSITENDLQKGDLSEGYDASREKKSSFSLTVTSAQKNEMAVFLCASSIQTGEVFFGKGTRLTVV.

This clone was seen more than once but under ten times. The genes and germline here are from mouse. The covered CDR3 bases are TGTGCCAGCAGTTTCGACAACAGTCAAAACACCTTGTAC. Translated, it gives CASSFDNSQNTLY. The full CDR3 is CASSFDNSQNTLYF. This chain links TRBV14 with TRBJ2-4; D not certain. The sequence runs out 1 residue before the end of the CDR3; the remainder is reconstructed from the germline J gene. Germline CDR1 and CDR2: SGHDT and FRDEAV. V was pared by 1 base and J by 0 bases, with 6 bases between. The CDR3 covers 14 residues.

Regarding this clone: Gene and germline names: mouse. The DNA ends 1 residue before the CDR3 does, and the rest of the CDR3 is filled in from the germline J gene. The chain employs TRBV26 and TRBJ1-4; a weak D match, TRBD1 (5 bases). There are 14 residues in the CDR3. CDR1 is KGHPV and CDR2 is FQNQEV in the germline V gene (reference sequence). V lost 4 bases and J 0 bases, leaving 6 bases between the germline ends. CDR3 bases read: TGTGCCAGCAGTCCGACAGTTTCCAACGAAAGATTATTT. Translated, it gives CASSPTVSNERLF. The entire CDR3 sequence reads CASSPTVSNERLFF. Variable domain in full (rest from reference TRBV26 and TRBJ1-4): NSKVIQTPRYLVKGQGQKAKMRCIPEKGHPVVFWYQQNKNNEFKFLINFQNQEVLQQIDMTEKRFSAECPSNSPCSLEIQSSEAGDSALYLCASSPTVSNERLFFGHGTKLSVL.

As regards this clone: The genes are named according to mouse. The CDR3 extends 1 residue past the end of the read, so its final part is completed from the germline J gene. The rearrangement joins TRBV31 to TRBJ1-1, with D hard to call. The CDR3 covers 12 residues. Germline V lookup: CDR1 GKSSPN, CDR2 SITVG. Between the trimmed V and J ends, which lost 1 base and 0 bases, there was a span of 3 bases. The part of the CDR3 DNA that was read is TGTGCCTGGAGTCAAGCAAACACAGAAGTCTTC. Translating gives CAWSQANTEVF. The CDR3 in its entirety is CAWSQANTEVFF.

Of note for this clone: Genes here carry mouse names. From the germline J gene comes the end of the CDR3, since the read stops 1 residue before it. The rearrangement links TRBV12-2 to TRBJ2-5; D tentatively fits TRBD1 or TRBD2 (5 bases each). The ends were cut back, 1 base at V and 3 bases at J, with 7 bases in the middle. The CDR3 has 13 amino acids. Germline CDR1 and CDR2: SGHLS and HYDKME. The covered CDR3 bases are TGTGCCAGCTCTCTGGGGCATCAAGACACCCAGTAC. Its translation: CASSLGHQDTQY. The whole CDR3 region reads CASSLGHQDTQYF.

For this clone: All gene names here are mouse names. From the germline J gene comes the end of the CDR3, since the read stops 1 residue before it. The chain couples TRBV20 to TRBJ1-1; tentatively, D is TRBD1 (6 bases). Trimming pared 0 bases from V and 5 bases from J, leaving 10 bases between. The CDR3 is 13 residues long. The germline V gene has CDR1 GFQATS and CDR2 STVNSAI. Incomplete CDR3 DNA: TGTGGTGCTAGGGAACGGGGGCGTACAGAAGTCTTC. It yields the protein CGARERGRTEVF. The full CDR3 protein is CGARERGRTEVFF.

By frequency in the sample, this clone is large (0.1 to 1%). Gene names denote mouse genes. The CDR3 end is not reached by the read, which stops 1 residue before it; the germline J gene fills it in. This chain links TRBV26 with TRBJ1-3; D unclear. This CDR3 contains 14 residues. V shed 5 bases and J shed 0 bases, with 8 bases lying between them. In germline, CDR1 is KGHPV, CDR2 FQNQEV (reference sequence). The sequenced CDR3 bases are TGTGCCAGCAGTTCCACGAATTCTGGAAATACGCTCTAT. Amino acids: CASSSTNSGNTLY. In full, the CDR3 reads CASSSTNSGNTLYF.

Details on this clone: Gene names refer to mouse genes. The read is 1 residue too short to cover the CDR3 end, so that end is filled in from the germline J gene. This chain connects TRBV15 to TRBJ1-6; possible D gene TRBD1, 5 bases. TRBJ1-6 is treated as an ORF (open reading frame) with a function not yet certain. CDR1 SGHND and CDR2 FRSKSL come from the germline V gene. CDR3 length: 17 amino acids. Trimming left V 2 bases short and J 0 bases short, with 11 bases between. Incomplete CDR3 DNA: TGTGCCAGCAGTTTATGGAGGGGCCCTTCCTATAATTCGCCCCTCTAC. Protein: CASSLWRGPSYNSPLY. The whole CDR3 region reads CASSLWRGPSYNSPLYF.

Notes on this clone: The genes are named according to mouse. The read falls 1 residue short of the CDR3 end, and the missing part is taken from the germline J gene. J is TRBJ1-2 and V is TRBV15; D is undetermined. Germline loops: CDR1 SGHND, CDR2 FRSKSL. The CDR3 runs 15 residues. Trimming cost V 6 bases and J 0 bases, with 14 bases left between them. The covered CDR3 bases are TGTGCCAGCAGCTTATGGGCAAACTCAAACTCCGACTACACC. This gives the protein CASSLWANSNSDYT. The full CDR3 sequence reads CASSLWANSNSDYTF. Together with reference TRBV15 and TRBJ1-2, the CDR3 gives the full variable domain: DAGVTQTPRHEVAEKGQTIILKCEPVSGHNDLFWYRQTKIQGLELLSYFRSKSLMEDGGAFKDRFKAEMLNSSFSTLKIQPTEPKDSAVYLCASSLWANSNSDYTFGSGTRLLVI.

Worth noting for this clone: Gene names denote mouse genes. The read ends 1 residue before the CDR3 terminus; that terminus is restored from the germline J gene. The chain uses TRBV26 and TRBJ1-2, with a tentative D call TRBD1 (5 bases). Germline V CDR1 and CDR2: KGHPV, FQNQEV (reference sequence). Trimming shortened V by 3 bases and J by 1 base, and 6 bases separated the two germline ends. There are 13 residues in the CDR3. CDR3 in amino acids: CASSLGQNSDYTF. The part of the CDR3 DNA that was read is TGTGCCAGCAGTCTAGGACAAAACTCCGACTACACC.

In this sample, this clone is large. The gene names given are mouse names. The CDR3 goes on 1 residue after the read ends, and that part is filled in from the germline J gene. The chain carries TRBV13-2 and TRBJ2-1; D might be TRBD2 (5 bases). The V gene lost 0 bases and the J gene lost 8 bases, with 6 bases spanning the gap. The CDR3 is made up of 12 amino acids. Looked up from germline, CDR1 is NNHNN and CDR2 is SYGAGS (reference sequence). CDR3 DNA (partial): TGTGCCAGCGGTGATGCTGGGACTGAGCAGTTC. This translates into CASGDAGTEQF. The entire CDR3 protein reads CASGDAGTEQFF.

With regard to this clone: The genes and germline here are from mouse. The CDR3 end lies 1 residue beyond the end of the read and is filled in from the germline J gene. This chain uses TRBV26 with TRBJ2-4; D not certain. CDR3 length: 14 amino acids. CDR1 and CDR2 (germline): KGHPV, FQNQEV (reference sequence). Trimming removed 3 bases at V and 0 bases at J, with 7 bases between. The CDR3 bases that were read are TGTGCCAGCAGTCTAGCAGCTAGTCAAAACACCTTGTAC. Residues: CASSLAASQNTLY. The whole CDR3 protein is CASSLAASQNTLYF.

Comment on this clone: These gene names are mouse names. The read comes to an end 1 residue before the CDR3 does, leaving the germline J gene to fill in the end. The chain recombines TRBV26 with TRBJ2-7, with TRBD1 matching 8 bases. This CDR3 spans 13 amino acids. V lost 4 bases and J lost 2; bases outside the gene matches: 1. The germline gives CDR1 KGHPV, CDR2 FQNQEV (reference sequence). CDR3 amino acids: CASSPDRAYEQYF. The sequenced CDR3 bases are TGTGCCAGCAGTCCGGACAGGGCCTATGAACAGTAC. Looking up the rest from reference TRBV26 and TRBJ2-7 gives the full variable domain: NSKVIQTPRYLVKGQGQKAKMRCIPEKGHPVVFWYQQNKNNEFKFLINFQNQEVLQQIDMTEKRFSAECPSNSPCSLEIQSSEAGDSALYLCASSPDRAYEQYFGPGTRLTVL.

Concerning this clone: Mouse names are used for the genes. The CDR3 is cut off 1 residue early in the read; its end comes from the germline J gene. The V and J genes are TRBV3 and TRBJ2-7; 7 bases fit TRBD1. The junction had 7 bases not matched to a gene; V was cut back by 5 bases and J by 6 bases. The CDR3 consists of 13 residues. CDR1 SNHLY and CDR2 FYNGKV come from the germline V gene (reference sequence). The CDR3 here is CASSPRQGFEQYF. CDR3 bases read: TGTGCCAGCAGCCCTCGACAGGGTTTTGAACAGTAC.

Worth noting for this clone: Gene labels here are mouse ones. The read ends 1 residue before the CDR3 terminus; that terminus is restored from the germline J gene. V and J are TRBV26 and TRBJ2-1, with D possibly matching TRBD1 (6 bases). With 2 bases removed from V and 7 bases from J, the gap between germline ends came to 12 bases. The germline V gene has CDR1 KGHPV and CDR2 FQNQEV (reference sequence). The CDR3 runs 14 residues. The chain's CDR3 is CASSLHRAGAEQFF. CDR3 DNA (partial): TGTGCCAGCAGTCTGCACAGGGCCGGGGCTGAGCAGTTC.

Turning to this clone: Gene names denote mouse genes. The DNA ends 1 residue before the CDR3 does, and the rest of the CDR3 is filled in from the germline J gene. V and J are TRBV26 and TRBJ1-2; TRBD1 agrees at 10 bases. The CDR3 runs 14 residues. In germline, CDR1 is KGHPV, CDR2 FQNQEV (reference sequence). Unmatched junction bases numbered 0, after V lost 2 bases and J lost 3 bases. The CDR3 loop is CASSLGQGDSDYTF. The covered CDR3 bases are TGTGCCAGCAGTCTGGGACAGGGGGACTCCGACTACACC.

A remark on this clone: Gene names refer to mouse genes. The read stops 1 residue short of the end of the CDR3; the missing end is completed from the germline J gene. The chain links TRBV31 to TRBJ1-2; D is ambiguous. Trimming took 0 bases from V and 1 from J, leaving 6 bases between them. CDR3 size: 13 residues. Germline CDR1 GKSSPN, CDR2 SITVG. The CDR3 is CAWSLTENSDYTF. The CDR3 DNA, read in part, is TGTGCCTGGAGTCTCACAGAAAACTCCGACTACACC. Variable domain in full (rest from reference TRBV31 and TRBJ1-2): AQTIHQWPVAEIKAVGSPLSLGCTIKGKSSPNLYWYWQATGGTLQQLFYSITVGQVESVVQLNLSASRPKDDQFILSTEKLLLSHSGFYLCAWSLTENSDYTFGSGTRLLVI.

With respect to this clone: Any gene name here is a mouse gene name. Read sequence stops 1 residue before the CDR3 end, and the germline J gene provides the missing end. This chain connects TRBV12-1 to TRBJ1-2; D remains ambiguous. This CDR3 contains 11 residues. In germline, CDR1 is SGHSN, CDR2 HYEKVE. V was trimmed by 2 bases and J by 2 bases, leaving 2 bases between them. The CDR3 DNA, read in part, is TGTGCCAGCTCTCCGAACTCCGACTACACC. Its protein is CASSPNSDYT. The CDR3 in full is CASSPNSDYTF.

Turning to this clone: Here the gene names and germline are mouse. The read ends 1 residue before the CDR3 terminus; that terminus is restored from the germline J gene. The chain links TRBV26 to TRBJ2-4; a weak D match, TRBD2 (6 bases). V was cut by 4 bases and J by 0 bases, with 11 bases left in between. In germline, CDR1 is KGHPV, CDR2 FQNQEV (reference sequence). The CDR3 has 15 amino acids. The CDR3 protein is CASSPRWGSQNTLYF. The sequenced CDR3 bases are TGTGCCAGCAGTCCTCGCTGGGGTAGTCAAAACACCTTGTAC. Based on the CDR3 plus reference TRBV26 and TRBJ2-4, the full variable domain is NSKVIQTPRYLVKGQGQKAKMRCIPEKGHPVVFWYQQNKNNEFKFLINFQNQEVLQQIDMTEKRFSAECPSNSPCSLEIQSSEAGDSALYLCASSPRWGSQNTLYFGAGTRLSVL.

This clone was found a few times. The gene names given are mouse names. Coverage ceases 1 residue before the CDR3 finishes, and the germline J gene fills in the end. The chain combines TRBV26 with TRBJ2-1; unclear D gene. The V gene lost 6 bases and the J gene lost 0 bases, with 6 bases spanning the gap. This CDR3 has 13 amino acids. The germline V gene encodes CDR1 KGHPV and CDR2 FQNQEV (reference sequence). CDR3 bases read: TGTGCCAGCAGCCTGGATAACTATGCTGAGCAGTTC. Translated: CASSLDNYAEQF. The whole CDR3 region reads CASSLDNYAEQFF.

A remark on this clone: Germline and genes: mouse. The DNA ends 1 residue before the CDR3 does, and the rest of the CDR3 is filled in from the germline J gene. This chain joins TRBV26 and TRBJ2-2; D gene uncertain. This CDR3 has 14 amino acids. V lost 4 bases and J 1 base, leaving 7 bases between the germline ends. In germline, CDR1 is KGHPV, CDR2 FQNQEV (reference sequence). Incomplete CDR3 DNA: TGTGCCAGCAGTCCGGTCCTAAACACCGGGCAGCTCTAC. Translated: CASSPVLNTGQLY. The full CDR3 protein reads CASSPVLNTGQLYF.